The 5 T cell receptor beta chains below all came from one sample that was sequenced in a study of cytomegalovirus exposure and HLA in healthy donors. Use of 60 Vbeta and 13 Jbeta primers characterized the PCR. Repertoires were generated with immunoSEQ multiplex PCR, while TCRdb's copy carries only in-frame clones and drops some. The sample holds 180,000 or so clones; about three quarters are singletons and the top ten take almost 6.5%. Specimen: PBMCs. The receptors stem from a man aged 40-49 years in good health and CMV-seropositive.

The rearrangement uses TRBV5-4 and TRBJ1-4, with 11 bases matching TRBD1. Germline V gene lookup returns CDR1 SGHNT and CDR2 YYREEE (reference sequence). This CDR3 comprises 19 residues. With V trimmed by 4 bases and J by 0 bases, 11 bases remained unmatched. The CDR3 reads CASSRVRTGGTPTNEKLFF. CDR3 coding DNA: TGTGCCAGCAGCCGAGTCAGGACAGGGGGCACCCCAACTAATGAAAAACTGTTTTTT. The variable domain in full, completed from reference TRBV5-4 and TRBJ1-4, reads ETGVTQSPTHLIKTRGQQVTLRCSSQSGHNTVSWYQQALGQGPQFIFQYYREEENGRGNFPPRFSGLQFPNYSSELNVNALELDDSALYLCASSRVRTGGTPTNEKLFFGSGTQLSVL.

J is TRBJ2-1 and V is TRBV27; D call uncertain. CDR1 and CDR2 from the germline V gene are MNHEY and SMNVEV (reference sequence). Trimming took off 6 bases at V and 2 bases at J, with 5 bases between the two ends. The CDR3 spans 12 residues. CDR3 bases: TGTGCCAGCAGGAGCACCTACAATGAGCAGTTCTTC. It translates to CASRSTYNEQFF.

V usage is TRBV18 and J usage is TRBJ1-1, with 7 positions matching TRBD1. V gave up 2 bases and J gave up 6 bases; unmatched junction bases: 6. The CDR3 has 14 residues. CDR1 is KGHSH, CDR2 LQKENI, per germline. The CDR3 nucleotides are TGTGCCAGCTCACCATCGACAGGGTTCGCTGAAGCTTTCTTT. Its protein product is CASSPSTGFAEAFF.

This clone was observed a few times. CDR3 nucleotide sequence: TGCGCCAGCAGCTTCGCGGGAGGGCCCGGGGAGCAGTACTTC. It encodes CASSFAGGPGEQYF. The chain recombines TRBV5-1 with TRBJ2-7; 9 nucleotides line up with TRBD2. V shed 2 bases and J 7 bases; nucleotides not matched to a gene: 7. CDR1 and CDR2 (germline): SGHRS, YFSETQ. The CDR3 is 14 residues long.

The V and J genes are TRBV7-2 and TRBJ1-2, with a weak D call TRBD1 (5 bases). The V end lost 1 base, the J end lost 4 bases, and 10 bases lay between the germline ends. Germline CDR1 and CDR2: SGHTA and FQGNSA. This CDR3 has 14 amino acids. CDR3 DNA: TGTGCCAGCAGCTTAGGCCAGGGAGGCTATGGCTACACCTTC. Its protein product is CASSLGQGGYGYTF.